This record covers a single TCR beta chain. This specimen belongs to a study of blood T cell repertoires in COVID-19. For the study at large: Whether acute or convalescent, the COVID-19 samples came from the United States, Italy and Spain.

Measured with immunoSEQ multiplex PCR; TCRdb has only the in-frame clones, and not every one. This table holds around 700,000 clones, over 80% found once. The sequence was collected from a woman between 18 and 30 years old with acute or convalescent COVID-19. Source material: peripheral blood.

The CDR3 sequence: CASSPVGGLNNEQFF. The CDR3 DNA reads as TGCGCCAGCAGCCCAGTGGGGGGGTTAAACAATGAGCAGTTCTTC. V gene TRBV4-1 combines with J gene TRBJ2-1, with 7 bases that match TRBD2. This CDR3 has 15 residues. CDR1 and CDR2 from the germline V gene are MGHRA and YSYEKL. J gave up 5 bases and V 4 bases, and 8 bases lay outside the gene matches.